The T cell receptor (beta chain) described here comes from a study of blood T cell repertoires in COVID-19. Study-level information: The origin of the acute and convalescent COVID-19 samples was the United States, Italy and Spain.

Recovered Cohort 3 donors showed two negative PCRs, clearance, or symptom resolution. In the source study's methods: Reference gene primer amplification yielded estimated nucleated cell counts. Sequencing was performed with immunoSEQ multiplex PCR; in TCRdb, only in-frame clones are kept and a portion is missing. D and trimming were read from the DNA, whereas the V and J calls and clone size are those reported in that table. The table includes approximately 200,000 clones, around 87% detected once. The sample taken for sequencing was PBMCs or T cells enriched from blood (not recorded which). The sequence came from a woman aged 25 to 39 who had recovered from COVID-19.

The CDR3 sequence: CAIKDNNYGYTF. For the CDR3, the DNA is TGTGCCATAAAGGACAATAACTATGGCTACACCTTC. The chain carries TRBV6-6 and TRBJ1-2, with D possibly TRBD1 on 5 matching bases. This CDR3 has 12 residues. Germline values: CDR1 MNHNY, CDR2 SVGAGI (reference sequence). The V gene lost 10 bases and the J gene lost 1 base, with 10 bases spanning the gap.